Following are 32 T cell receptor beta chains from one sample sequenced in a study of T-cell reconstitution after alpha-beta-depleted transplantation in children. Researchers prepared the TCRbeta library using unique molecular identifiers, the study reports. A single record per CDR3 protein comes from TCRdb applying MiXCR to the PCR reads. The sample includes more than 550,000 distinct CDR3 sequences, roughly a tenth of them seen just once. The starting material was PBMCs from the stem cell graft donor, obtained from the stem cell graft. These receptor sequences come from a human donor who donated a stem cell graft to a child with acute myeloid leukemia.

The chain recombines TRBV20-1 with TRBJ2-2; 7 bases align to TRBD1. The germline gives CDR1 DFQATT, CDR2 SNEGSKA (reference sequence). The CDR3 has 15 amino acids. The V gene end was trimmed by 6 bases and the J gene end by 6 bases; junction bases not matched to a gene: 13. The CDR3: CSAQPRQGWPGELFF. As DNA, the CDR3 is TGCAGTGCCCAACCCAGACAGGGCTGGCCCGGGGAGCTGTTTTTT.

V usage is TRBV6-5 and J usage is TRBJ2-7; possibly TRBD1 for D (6 bases). The V gene lost 2 bases and the J gene lost 0 bases, with 11 bases spanning the gap. CDR1 is MNHEY, CDR2 SVGAGI, per germline. The CDR3 is made up of 15 amino acids. CDR3 in DNA: TGTGCCAGCAGTTACGCCCGGACAGCCTCCTACGAGCAGTACTTC. This translates into CASSYARTASYEQYF.

The CDR3 coding sequence is TGCAGTGCTGGGACAGGGGGGATTGATGAGCAGTTCTTC. It is translated as CSAGTGGIDEQFF. The rearrangement links TRBV20-1 to TRBJ2-1; 11 bases agree with TRBD1. This CDR3 contains 13 residues. V shed 5 bases, J shed 8 bases, and the junction held 5 bases outside the gene matches. Germline CDR1 reads DFQATT; CDR2 reads SNEGSKA (reference sequence).

This clonotype occurred a few times. The chain couples TRBV6-1 to TRBJ1-5; TRBD1 might be the D (6 bases). CDR3 length equals 13 residues. Germline assignment: CDR1 MNHNS and CDR2 SASEGT. Trimming removed 7 bases from V and 2 bases from J, with 9 bases in between. For the CDR3, the DNA is TGTGCCAGCACCTCAGGGGGCAATCAGCCCCAGCATTTT. Its translation: CASTSGGNQPQHF.

This clonotype occurred a few times. The J gene is TRBJ2-1, the V gene TRBV12-3 or TRBV12-4, with a possible D match to TRBD1 (5 bases). The CDR3 runs to 14 residues. V lost 1 base and J lost 10, with 14 bases in between. The chain's CDR3 is CASSLDRPKGEQFF. The CDR3 DNA is TGTGCCAGCAGTTTAGATAGGCCGAAGGGGGAGCAGTTCTTC.

The sample holds a few counts of this clonotype. The V call is TRBV28, the J call TRBJ1-2; D remains ambiguous. The CDR3 is made up of 16 amino acids. V was pared by 3 bases and J by 4 bases, with 18 bases between. Germline CDR1 and CDR2: MDHEN and SYDVKM. The CDR3 bases are TGTGCCAGCAGTTTGGATTTCACGGTCAGAACCTATGGCTACACCTTC. Translation gives CASSLDFTVRTYGYTF.

The rearrangement links TRBV11-2 to TRBJ2-2; 7 nucleotides align to TRBD1. CDR1 is SGHAT and CDR2 is FQNNGV in the germline V gene. V was pared by 6 bases and J by 6 bases, with 4 bases of the junction left unmatched. The CDR3 is made up of 13 amino acids. The CDR3 spells CASRRQGSGELFF. CDR3 coding DNA: TGTGCCAGCAGACGACAGGGCTCCGGGGAGCTGTTTTTT.

The table lists this clonotype with many counts. The V call is TRBV7-2, the J call TRBJ2-5, with TRBD2 matching 7 bases. J lost 7 bases, V lost 5 bases, and 7 bases had no gene match. The V gene's germline CDR1 is SGHTA and CDR2 FQGNSA. The CDR3 is 13 residues long. The CDR3 DNA is TGTGCCAGCAGCGCCCGGGACTATAGGACCCAGTACTTC. Translated: CASSARDYRTQYF.

This clonotype has ten or more counts. J is TRBJ1-1 and V is TRBV5-1, with a possible D match to TRBD1 (6 bases). CDR3 size: 12 residues. Germline CDR1 is SGHRS and CDR2 is YFSETQ. V was cut by 2 bases and J by 6 bases, with 8 bases left in between. CDR3 sequence: CASSLEGAEAFF. The CDR3 nucleotides read TGCGCCAGCAGCTTAGAGGGGGCTGAAGCTTTCTTT. Based on the CDR3 plus reference TRBV5-1 and TRBJ1-1, the full variable domain is KAGVTQTPRYLIKTRGQQVTLSCSPISGHRSVSWYQQTPGQGLQFLFEYFSETQRNKGNFPGRFSGRQFSNSRSEMNVSTLELGDSALYLCASSLEGAEAFFGQGTRLTVV.

This clonotype was counted at least ten times. This chain connects TRBV29-1 to TRBJ2-7; unclear D gene. The V and J ends lost 8 bases and 5 bases respectively, with 13 bases between them. The germline V gene encodes CDR1 SQVTM and CDR2 ANQGSEA. This CDR3 region has 11 residues. CDR3 DNA: TGCAGCTTTGTAAGGAGTAACGAGCAGTACTTC. Translated, it gives CSFVRSNEQYF.

The chain combines TRBV29-1 with TRBJ2-5; D remains ambiguous. With 3 bases removed from V and 3 bases from J, the gap between germline ends came to 11 bases. Germline CDR1 is SQVTM and CDR2 is ANQGSEA. This CDR3 comprises 13 residues. In nucleotides, the CDR3 is TGCAGCGTTGATTATACCCCCGAAGAGACCCAGTACTTC. Residues: CSVDYTPEETQYF.

The V gene is TRBV5-1, the J gene TRBJ2-1; TRBD1 agrees at 9 bases. The CDR3 is 16 residues long. Trimming cost V 3 bases and J 6 bases; bases outside gene matches: 10. CDR1 and CDR2 from the germline V gene are SGHRS and YFSETQ. The DNA of the CDR3 is TGCGCCAGCAGCTCTGAGACAGGGGGAAGACTCAATGAGCAGTTCTTC. Translating gives CASSSETGGRLNEQFF.

The chain has TRBV7-9 and TRBJ1-1; D ambiguous. CDR1 SEHNR and CDR2 FQNEAQ come from the germline V gene (reference sequence). Trimming removed 4 bases from V and 0 bases from J, with 12 bases in between. The CDR3 is 15 amino acids. The CDR3 loop is CASSSVVGLNTEAFF. CDR3 sequence (DNA): TGTGCCAGCAGCTCTGTCGTTGGGCTGAACACTGAAGCTTTCTTT.

This clonotype came up many times. The chain couples TRBV7-2 to TRBJ2-2; 10 bases are shared with TRBD2. The CDR3 is made up of 14 amino acids. J gave up 5 bases and V 3 bases, and 0 bases lay outside the gene matches. The germline V gene has CDR1 SGHTA and CDR2 FQGNSA. In nucleotides, the CDR3 is TGTGCCAGCAGCTTGACTAGCGGGACCGGGGAGCTGTTTTTT. Amino acid sequence: CASSLTSGTGELFF.

At least ten counts were recorded for this clonotype. The V and J genes are TRBV28 and TRBJ2-7; D is tentatively TRBD1 or TRBD2 (7 bases each). Germline V gives CDR1 MDHEN, CDR2 SYDVKM. Trimming cost V 6 bases and J 0 bases, with 18 bases left between them. The CDR3 is 16 amino acids. The CDR3 region has the DNA TGTGCCAGCAGCCTCAGGGGGGGCTCAGGCTCCTACGAGCAGTACTTC. Translated: CASSLRGGSGSYEQYF.

At least ten counts were recorded for this clonotype. The rearrangement joins TRBV28 to TRBJ2-2; 7 nucleotides agree with TRBD1. With 6 bases clipped from V and 1 base from J, the junction kept 2 bases outside the gene matches. This CDR3 contains 14 residues. Germline assignment: CDR1 MDHEN and CDR2 SYDVKM. The CDR3 spells CASRRTGNTGELFF. CDR3 coding DNA: TGTGCCAGCAGAAGGACAGGGAACACCGGGGAGCTGTTTTTT.

On this clonotype itself: Possible read error: a much larger clone is one base away. The chain's CDR3 is CSVEDQGRQGDEQFF. In DNA form, the CDR3 reads TGCAGCGTTGAAGATCAGGGCAGACAGGGAGATGAGCAGTTCTTC. The chain has TRBV29-1 and TRBJ2-1, with 7 positions matching TRBD1. V was pared by 0 bases and J by 8 bases, with 10 bases of the junction left unmatched. Germline loops: CDR1 SQVTM, CDR2 ANQGSEA. The CDR3 runs to 15 residues.

This clonotype was counted between two and nine times. The chain recombines TRBV28 with TRBJ2-1; D unclear. CDR1 and CDR2 (germline): MDHEN, SYDVKM. The CDR3 has 15 residues. Trimming left V 4 bases short and J 5 bases short, with 15 bases between. CDR3 residues: CASSSLGVTHNEQFF. The CDR3 DNA sequence: TGTGCCAGCAGTTCCCTCGGTGTAACCCACAATGAGCAGTTCTTC. Supplemented by reference TRBV28 and TRBJ2-1, the full variable domain reads DVKVTQSSRYLVKRTGEKVFLECVQDMDHENMFWYRQDPGLGLRLIYFSYDVKMKEKGDIPEGYSVSREKKERFSLILESASTNQTSMYLCASSSLGVTHNEQFFGPGTRLTVL.

This clonotype came up many times. The chain carries TRBV12-3 or TRBV12-4 and TRBJ1-2; D uncertain. CDR3 size: 13 residues. V dropped 2 bases and J dropped 2 bases, with 6 bases sitting between them. DNA for the CDR3: TGTGCCAGCAGTTTACAGGACAACTATGGCTACACCTTC. Translating gives CASSLQDNYGYTF.

At least ten counts were recorded for this clonotype. J is TRBJ2-7 and V is TRBV30, with a tentative D call TRBD2 (5 bases). Germline CDR1 and CDR2: GTSNPN and SVGIG (reference sequence). This CDR3 is built from 13 residues. V lost 7 bases and J 5 bases, leaving 18 bases between the germline ends. The DNA of the CDR3 is TGTGCCTCTCTAGCTGGTTCGGCTAACGAGCAGTACTTC. The encoded protein is CASLAGSANEQYF.

This clonotype came up a few times. This chain connects TRBV4-3 to TRBJ2-7, with TRBD1 matching over 9 bases. This CDR3 is 15 amino acids long. Per the germline V gene, CDR1 is LGHNA and CDR2 is YSLEER. Trimming at V came to 4 bases and at J to 5 bases, leaving 9 bases not matched to a gene. CDR3 residues: CASSRDRVVFHEQYF. The DNA for the CDR3 is TGCGCCAGCAGCCGGGACAGGGTCGTTTTCCACGAGCAGTACTTC.

This clonotype was seen many times. This rearrangement joins TRBV20-1 to TRBJ2-5, with unresolved D. V was shortened by 3 bases and J by 4 bases, with 12 bases between the two germline ends. Germline V gives CDR1 DFQATT, CDR2 SNEGSKA (reference sequence). The CDR3 contains 13 residues. The CDR3 reads CSASRSSGETQYF. The CDR3 DNA is TGCAGTGCTAGTCGAAGTAGTGGAGAGACCCAGTACTTC.

This clonotype was picked up many times. The chain recombines TRBV20-1 with TRBJ2-1; TRBD2 matches at 10 bases. The CDR3 is 13 amino acids. V trimming: 3 bases; J trimming: 9 bases; junction bases outside the gene matches: 5. Germline loops: CDR1 DFQATT, CDR2 SNEGSKA (reference sequence). The CDR3 nucleotides read TGCAGTGCTAGTCTAGCGGGAGTCCCTGAGCAGTTCTTC. Protein sequence: CSASLAGVPEQFF.

This clonotype has a count of ten or more. The chain links TRBV25-1 to TRBJ2-1, with D perhaps TRBD2 (6 bases). This CDR3 contains 15 residues. The germline V gene encodes CDR1 MGHDK and CDR2 SYGVNS. V was pared by 3 bases and J by 8 bases, with 17 bases between. As DNA, the CDR3 is TGTGCCAGCAGTGATGGTGGGAGGCGTAAGGATGAGCAGTTCTTC. Protein product: CASSDGGRRKDEQFF. Filled out from reference TRBV25-1 and TRBJ2-1, the complete variable domain reads EADIYQTPRYLVIGTGKKITLECSQTMGHDKMYWYQQDPGMELHLIHYSYGVNSTEKGDLSSESTVSRIRTEHFPLTLESARPSHTSQYLCASSDGGRRKDEQFFGPGTRLTVL.

The chain employs TRBV11-1 and TRBJ1-1, with 9 bases identical to TRBD1. The CDR3 consists of 13 residues. V was clipped by 5 bases and J by 11 bases; unmatched bases: 9. The germline gives CDR1 SGHAT, CDR2 FQDESV (reference sequence). The CDR3 spells CASSPGQGVAAFF. The CDR3 DNA reads TGTGCCAGCAGCCCGGGACAGGGTGTTGCGGCTTTCTTT.

This sequence joins TRBV28 and TRBJ1-2, with 7 bases identical to TRBD1. Per the germline V gene, CDR1 is MDHEN and CDR2 is SYDVKM. V shed 7 bases and J 0 bases; nucleotides not matched to a gene: 11. The CDR3 covers 16 residues. As DNA, the CDR3 is TGTGCCAGCATCCGACAGGGAGCCCCCCCTAACTATGGCTACACCTTC. Its protein product is CASIRQGAPPNYGYTF.

The table lists this clonotype with a few counts. V is TRBV29-1 and J is TRBJ1-1; D uncertain. CDR1 and CDR2 (germline): SQVTM, ANQGSEA. V was trimmed by 2 bases and J by 6 bases, leaving 10 bases between them. The CDR3 is made up of 12 amino acids. The CDR3 loop reads CSVEFSQSEAFF. In DNA, the CDR3 is TGCAGCGTTGAATTCTCTCAGTCTGAAGCTTTCTTT. The whole variable domain, filled in from reference TRBV29-1 and TRBJ1-1, reads SAVISQKPSRDICQRGTSLTIQCQVDSQVTMMFWYRQQPGQSLTLIATANQGSEATYESGFVIDKFPISRPNLTFSTLTVSNMSPEDSSIYLCSVEFSQSEAFFGQGTRLTVV.

Ten or more counts support this clonotype. CDR3 in DNA: TGCAGTGCTAGGGACAGGGGGCTTGAAAAACTGTTTTTT. It yields the protein CSARDRGLEKLFF. The J gene is TRBJ1-4, the V gene TRBV20-1; 11 nucleotides line up with TRBD1. Germline-derived CDR1 and CDR2 are DFQATT and SNEGSKA (reference sequence). V dropped 3 bases and J dropped 7; count of bases not matched to a gene: 1. The length of the CDR3 is 13 residues.

The J gene is TRBJ2-3, the V gene TRBV20-1; D gene uncertain. The V gene lost 6 bases and the J gene lost 3 bases, with 16 bases spanning the gap. The CDR3 is 14 residues long. Germline V CDR1 and CDR2: DFQATT, SNEGSKA (reference sequence). The CDR3 here is CSARQTFGTDTQYF. CDR3 nucleotide sequence: TGCAGTGCCCGACAAACCTTTGGGACAGATACGCAGTATTTT.

This clonotype showed up many times. The chain joins TRBV6-5 to TRBJ2-7; the match to TRBD1 covers 10 bases. This CDR3 spans 16 amino acids. J lost 3 bases, V lost 2 bases, and 7 bases had no gene match. Germline values: CDR1 MNHEY, CDR2 SVGAGI. The CDR3, as DNA: TGTGCCAGCAGTTACGACCTAAGGGACAGGGGCTACGAGCAGTACTTC. Protein sequence: CASSYDLRDRGYEQYF.

This clonotype was recorded a few times. This chain connects TRBV6-2 or TRBV6-3 to TRBJ2-3; D unresolved. The V gene lost 7 bases and the J gene lost 4 bases, with 15 bases spanning the gap. The CDR3 is 14 residues long. Germline loops: CDR1 MNHEY, CDR2 SVGEGT. CDR3 nucleotide sequence: TGTGCCAGCACAATCCGGCGGACCTCAGATACGCAGTATTTT. It encodes CASTIRRTSDTQYF.

This clonotype was detected a few times. The chain carries TRBV20-1 and TRBJ1-1, with D hard to call. The V end lost 8 bases, the J end lost 0 bases, and 13 bases lay between the germline ends. Germline values: CDR1 DFQATT, CDR2 SNEGSKA (reference sequence). The CDR3 runs to 13 residues. The CDR3: CSTGRLMNTEAFF. The CDR3 DNA reads TGCAGTACCGGTCGACTCATGAACACTGAAGCTTTCTTT.